The 3 T cell receptor beta chains reported below all come from one sample, sequenced in a study of radiotherapy plus CTLA-4 blockade in lung cancer. Profiling relied on immunoSEQ multiplex PCR, and the TCRdb table lists in-frame clones only, not all of them. In the table there are some 73,000 clones, around 74% of which are singletons. The sample consisted of peripheral blood, taken from a patient treated with radiotherapy plus ipilimumab. All receptors come from a human donor with non-small cell lung cancer whose response to radiotherapy plus ipilimumab could not be evaluated.

Concerning this clone itself: Its ends do not fully match the called genes, so a read error is possible. In the same sample, other DNA sequences code for this CDR3. The V gene is TRBV28, the J gene TRBJ1-6; D uncertain. CDR1 and CDR2 (germline): MDHEN, SYDVKM. This CDR3 region has 15 residues. CDR3: CASSLVGGLLRTLHF. The CDR3 coding sequence is TGTGCCAGCAGTTTAGTTGGAGGCTTGCTTCGAACCCTTCACTTT. The variable domain in full, completed from reference TRBV28 and TRBJ1-6, reads DVKVTQSSRYLVKRTGEKVFLECVQDMDHENMFWYRQDPGLGLRLIYFSYDVKMKEKGDIPEGYSVSREKKERFSLILESASTNQTSMYLCASSLVGGLLRTLHFGNGTRLTVT.

This rearrangement joins TRBV19 to TRBJ1-4; D ambiguous. Germline assignment: CDR1 LNHDA and CDR2 SQIVND (reference sequence). The CDR3 is 16 residues long. V was trimmed by 3 bases and J by 4 bases, leaving 15 bases between them. CDR3 sequence: CASSMEGSGFNEKLFF. In DNA, the CDR3 is TGTGCCAGTAGTATGGAAGGATCGGGGTTTAATGAAAAACTGTTTTTT.

The chain combines TRBV2 with TRBJ2-3, with 12 bases fitting TRBD2. This CDR3 contains 15 residues. Germline assignment: CDR1 SNHLY and CDR2 FYNNEI. This CDR3 reads CARTSGALNTDTQYF. The CDR3 DNA reads TGTGCGAGGACTAGCGGGGCACTAAACACAGATACGCAGTATTTT.